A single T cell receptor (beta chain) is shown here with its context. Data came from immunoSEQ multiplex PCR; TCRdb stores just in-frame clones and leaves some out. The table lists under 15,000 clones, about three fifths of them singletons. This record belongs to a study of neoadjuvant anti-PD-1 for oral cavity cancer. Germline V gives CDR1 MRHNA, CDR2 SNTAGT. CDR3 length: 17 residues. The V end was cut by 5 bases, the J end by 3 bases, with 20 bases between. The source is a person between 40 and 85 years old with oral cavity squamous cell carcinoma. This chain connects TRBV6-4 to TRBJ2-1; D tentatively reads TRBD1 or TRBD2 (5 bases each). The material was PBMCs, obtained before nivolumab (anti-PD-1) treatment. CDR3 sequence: CASSPRPAGADYNEQFF. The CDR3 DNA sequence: TGTGCCAGCAGTCCGAGACCCGCCGGGGCAGACTACAATGAGCAGTTCTTC.